The clone carrying this T cell receptor (beta chain) was observed a handful of times. Its antigen is unknown. This CDR3 region has 15 residues. V gave up 2 bases and J gave up 4 bases, with 14 bases separating them. This specimen belongs to a study of T cells in narcolepsy. Findings of the study overall: Reportedly, autoreactive clonotypes were serially detected in patients' blood but not controls'.

Libraries were prepared by immunoSEQ multiplex PCR; TCRdb keeps only in-frame clonotypes and omits some of them. The sample carries nearly 35,000 clones, less than 90% recorded once. The chain couples TRBV23-1 to TRBJ1-2; D is perhaps TRBD1 (6 bases). TRBV23-1 carries the ORF label, with uncertain function. The TCR originated in a human donor in good health. The sequenced material came from memory (CD45RA-) CD4+ T cells from blood. The CDR3 loop is CASSQPGGASYGYTF. CDR3 DNA: TGCGCCAGCAGTCAACCCGGGGGGGCCAGCTATGGCTACACCTTC.